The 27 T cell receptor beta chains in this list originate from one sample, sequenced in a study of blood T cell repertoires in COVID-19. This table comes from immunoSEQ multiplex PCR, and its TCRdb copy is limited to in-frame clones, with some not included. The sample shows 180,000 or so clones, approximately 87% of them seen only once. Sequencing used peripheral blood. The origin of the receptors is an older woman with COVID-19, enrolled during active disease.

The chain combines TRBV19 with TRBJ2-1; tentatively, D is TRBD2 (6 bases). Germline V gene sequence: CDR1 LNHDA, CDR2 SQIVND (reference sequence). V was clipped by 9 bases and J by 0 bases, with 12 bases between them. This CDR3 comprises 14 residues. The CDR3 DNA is TGTGCCAGCAGGGACTTCAGCTCCTACAATGAGCAGTTCTTC. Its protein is CASRDFSSYNEQFF.

The CDR3 bases are TGTGCCATCAGTTACCTAGCGGTTCGCACAGATACGCAGTATTTT. Translation gives CAISYLAVRTDTQYF. The chain is built from TRBV10-3 and TRBJ2-3; TRBD2 matches at 7 bases. The CDR3 runs 15 residues. Per germline, CDR1 ENHRY and CDR2 SYGVKD. V was clipped by 5 bases and J by 1 base; unmatched bases: 6.

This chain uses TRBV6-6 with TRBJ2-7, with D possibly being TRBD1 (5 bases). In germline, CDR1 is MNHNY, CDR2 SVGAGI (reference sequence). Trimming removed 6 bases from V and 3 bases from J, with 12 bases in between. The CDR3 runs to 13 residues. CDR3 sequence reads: CASRTANIYEQYF. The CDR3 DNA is TGTGCCAGCAGGACAGCAAACATCTACGAGCAGTACTTC.

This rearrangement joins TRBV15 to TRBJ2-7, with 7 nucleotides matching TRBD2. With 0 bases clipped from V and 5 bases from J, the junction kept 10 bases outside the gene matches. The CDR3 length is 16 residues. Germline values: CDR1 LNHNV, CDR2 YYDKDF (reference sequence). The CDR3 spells CATSRDLKGRAHEQYF. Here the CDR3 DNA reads TGTGCCACCAGCAGAGATTTGAAAGGGAGGGCCCACGAGCAGTACTTC.

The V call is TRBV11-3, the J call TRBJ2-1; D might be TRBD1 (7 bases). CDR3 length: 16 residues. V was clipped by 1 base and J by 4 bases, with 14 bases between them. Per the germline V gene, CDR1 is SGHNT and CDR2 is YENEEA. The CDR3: CASSLGGQGGYNEQFF. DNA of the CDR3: TGTGCCAGCAGCTTAGGCGGTCAGGGGGGTTACAATGAGCAGTTCTTC.

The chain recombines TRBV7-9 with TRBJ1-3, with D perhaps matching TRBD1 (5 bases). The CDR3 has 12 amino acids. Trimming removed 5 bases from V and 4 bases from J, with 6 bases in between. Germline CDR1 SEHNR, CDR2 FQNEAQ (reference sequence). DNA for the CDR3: TGTGCCAGCAGCCGACAGGGAAACACCATATATTTT. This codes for CASSRQGNTIYF.

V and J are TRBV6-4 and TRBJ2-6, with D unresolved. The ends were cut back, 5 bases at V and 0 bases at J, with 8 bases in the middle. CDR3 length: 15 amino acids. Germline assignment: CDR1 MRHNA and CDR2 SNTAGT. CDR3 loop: CASSFSSSGANVLTF. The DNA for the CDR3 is TGTGCCAGCAGTTTCTCGAGCTCTGGGGCCAACGTCCTGACTTTC.

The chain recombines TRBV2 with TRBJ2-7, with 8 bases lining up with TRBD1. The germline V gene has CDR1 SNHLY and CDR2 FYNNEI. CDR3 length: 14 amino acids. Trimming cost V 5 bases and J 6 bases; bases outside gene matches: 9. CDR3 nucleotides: TGTGCCAGCAGTACAGGGGGTCACCTAAGCGAGCAGTACTTC. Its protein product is CASSTGGHLSEQYF.

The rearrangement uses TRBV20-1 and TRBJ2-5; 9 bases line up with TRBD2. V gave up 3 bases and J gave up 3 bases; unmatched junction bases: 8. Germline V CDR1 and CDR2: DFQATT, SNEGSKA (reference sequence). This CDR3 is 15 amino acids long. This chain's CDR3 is CSASSLAGMKETQYF. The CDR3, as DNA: TGCAGTGCTAGTAGTCTAGCGGGGATGAAAGAGACCCAGTACTTC.

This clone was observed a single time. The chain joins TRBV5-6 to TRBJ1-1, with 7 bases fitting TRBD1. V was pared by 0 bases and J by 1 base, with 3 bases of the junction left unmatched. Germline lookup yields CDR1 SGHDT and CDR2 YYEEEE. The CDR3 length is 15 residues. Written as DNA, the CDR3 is TGTGCCAGCAGCTTGGATTACAGGGGGAACACTGAAGCTTTCTTT. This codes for CASSLDYRGNTEAFF.

CDR3 sequence: CASSTLGGSPLHF. In nucleotides, the CDR3 is TGTGCCAGCAGCACGCTAGGGGGCTCACCCCTCCACTTT. The chain employs TRBV6-5 and TRBJ1-6, with 7 bases identical to TRBD1. The trim removed 6 bases at V and 10 bases at J, leaving 6 bases unmatched. The CDR3 covers 13 residues. Germline lookup yields CDR1 MNHEY and CDR2 SVGAGI.

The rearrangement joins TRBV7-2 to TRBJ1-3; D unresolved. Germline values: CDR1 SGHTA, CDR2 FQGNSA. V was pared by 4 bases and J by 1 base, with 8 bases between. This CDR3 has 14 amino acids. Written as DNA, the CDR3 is TGTGCCAGCAGCTCACACCTGTCTGGAAACACCATATATTTT. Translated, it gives CASSSHLSGNTIYF.

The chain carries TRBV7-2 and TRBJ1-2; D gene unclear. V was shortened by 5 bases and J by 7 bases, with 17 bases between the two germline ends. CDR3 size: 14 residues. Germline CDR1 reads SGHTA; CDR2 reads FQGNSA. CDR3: CASSPRGRLSGYTF. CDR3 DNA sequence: TGTGCCAGCAGCCCGAGAGGGCGCCTATCTGGCTACACCTTC. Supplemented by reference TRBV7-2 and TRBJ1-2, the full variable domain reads GAGVSQSPSNKVTEKGKDVELRCDPISGHTALYWYRQSLGQGLEFLIYFQGNSAPDKSGLPSDRFSAERTGGSVSTLTIQRTQQEDSAVYLCASSPRGRLSGYTFGSGTRLTVV.

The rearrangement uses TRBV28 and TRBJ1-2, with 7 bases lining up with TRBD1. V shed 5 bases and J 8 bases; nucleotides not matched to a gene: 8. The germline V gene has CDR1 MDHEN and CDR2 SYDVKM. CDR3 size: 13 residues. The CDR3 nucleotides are TGTGCCAGCAGTCTAGGGGGCGCTTCCGGCTACACCTTC. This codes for CASSLGGASGYTF.

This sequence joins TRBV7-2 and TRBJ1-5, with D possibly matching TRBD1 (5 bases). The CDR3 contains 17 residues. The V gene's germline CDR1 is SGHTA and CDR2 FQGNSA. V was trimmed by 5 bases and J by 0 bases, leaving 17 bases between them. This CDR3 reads CASSPTAGRYSNQPQHF. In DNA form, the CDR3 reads TGTGCCAGCAGCCCGACAGCCGGACGGTATAGCAATCAGCCCCAGCATTTT.

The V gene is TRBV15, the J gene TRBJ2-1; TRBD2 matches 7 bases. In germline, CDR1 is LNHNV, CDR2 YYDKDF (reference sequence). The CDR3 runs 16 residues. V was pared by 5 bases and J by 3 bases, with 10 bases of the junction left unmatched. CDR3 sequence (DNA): TGTGCCACCAGCCCCCATGGCGGGAGAGGCTACAATGAGCAGTTCTTC. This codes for CATSPHGGRGYNEQFF.

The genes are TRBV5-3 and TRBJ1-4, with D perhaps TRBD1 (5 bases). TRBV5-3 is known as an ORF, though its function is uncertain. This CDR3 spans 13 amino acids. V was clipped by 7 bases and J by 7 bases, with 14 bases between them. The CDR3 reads CARRSRGGEKLFF. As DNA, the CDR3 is TGTGCCAGACGTTCGCGGGGGGGTGAAAAACTGTTTTTT.

The CDR3 region has the DNA TGTGCCAGCAGCTCTACTCTCACCGGGGAGCTGTTTTTT. Translation gives CASSSTLTGELFF. The chain recombines TRBV7-9 with TRBJ2-2; D not resolved. The CDR3 loop spans 13 amino acids. CDR1 is SEHNR and CDR2 is FQNEAQ in the germline V gene (reference sequence). Trimming left V 4 bases short and J 4 bases short, with 7 bases between.

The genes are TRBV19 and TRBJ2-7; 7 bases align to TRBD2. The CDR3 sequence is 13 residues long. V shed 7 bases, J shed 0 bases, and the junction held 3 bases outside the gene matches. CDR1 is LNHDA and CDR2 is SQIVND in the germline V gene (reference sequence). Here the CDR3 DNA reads TGTGCCAGTATGAAGCGGGACTCCTACGAGCAGTACTTC. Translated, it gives CASMKRDSYEQYF.

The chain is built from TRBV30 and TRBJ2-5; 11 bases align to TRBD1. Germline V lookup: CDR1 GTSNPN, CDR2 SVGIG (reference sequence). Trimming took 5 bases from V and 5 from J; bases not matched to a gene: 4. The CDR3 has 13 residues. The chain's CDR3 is CAWEGTGGETQYF. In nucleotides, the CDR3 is TGTGCCTGGGAGGGGACAGGGGGTGAGACCCAGTACTTC.

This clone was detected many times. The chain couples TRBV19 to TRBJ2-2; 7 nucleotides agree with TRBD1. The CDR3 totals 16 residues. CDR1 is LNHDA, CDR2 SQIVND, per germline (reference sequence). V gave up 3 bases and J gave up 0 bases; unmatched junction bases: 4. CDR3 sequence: CASSIQGTANTGELFF. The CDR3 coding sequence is TGTGCCAGTAGTATTCAAGGGACAGCGAACACCGGGGAGCTGTTTTTT. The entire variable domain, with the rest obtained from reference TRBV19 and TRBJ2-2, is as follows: DGGITQSPKYLFRKEGQNVTLSCEQNLNHDAMYWYRQDPGQGLRLIYYSQIVNDFQKGDIAEGYSVSREKKESFPLTVTSAQKNPTAFYLCASSIQGTANTGELFFGEGSRLTVL.

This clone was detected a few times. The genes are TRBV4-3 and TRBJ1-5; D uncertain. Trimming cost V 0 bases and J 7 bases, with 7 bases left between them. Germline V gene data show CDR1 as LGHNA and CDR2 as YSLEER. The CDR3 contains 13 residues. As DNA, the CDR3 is TGCGCCAGCAGCCAAGATACGAGGCAGCCCCAGCATTTT. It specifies CASSQDTRQPQHF.

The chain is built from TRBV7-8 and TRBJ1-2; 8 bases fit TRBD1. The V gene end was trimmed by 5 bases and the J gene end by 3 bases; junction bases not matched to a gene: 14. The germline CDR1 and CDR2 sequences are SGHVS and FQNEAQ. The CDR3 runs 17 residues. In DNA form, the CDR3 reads TGTGCCAGCAGCCCACGGGACAGGTCCTATGCATACTATGGCTACACCTTC. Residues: CASSPRDRSYAYYGYTF.

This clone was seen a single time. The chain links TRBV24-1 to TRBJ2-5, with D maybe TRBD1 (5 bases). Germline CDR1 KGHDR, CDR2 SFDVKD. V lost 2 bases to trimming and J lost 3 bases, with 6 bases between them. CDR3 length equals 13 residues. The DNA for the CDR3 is TGTGCCACCAGTGATTCAGGGAAAGAGACCCAGTACTTC. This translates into CATSDSGKETQYF.

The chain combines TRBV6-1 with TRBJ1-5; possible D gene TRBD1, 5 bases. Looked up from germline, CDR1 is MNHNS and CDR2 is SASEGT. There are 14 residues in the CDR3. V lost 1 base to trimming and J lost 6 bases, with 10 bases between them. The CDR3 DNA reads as TGTGCCAGCAGTGAAGGGGGGGGGAGTCAGCCCCAGCATTTT. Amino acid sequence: CASSEGGGSQPQHF.

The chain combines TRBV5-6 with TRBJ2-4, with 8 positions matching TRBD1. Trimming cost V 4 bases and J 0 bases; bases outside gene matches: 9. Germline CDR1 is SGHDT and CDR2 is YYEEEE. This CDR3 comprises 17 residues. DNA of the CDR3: TGTGCCAGCAGCGCCAGACAGGGGTTGAAAGCCAAAAACATTCAGTACTTC. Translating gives CASSARQGLKAKNIQYF.

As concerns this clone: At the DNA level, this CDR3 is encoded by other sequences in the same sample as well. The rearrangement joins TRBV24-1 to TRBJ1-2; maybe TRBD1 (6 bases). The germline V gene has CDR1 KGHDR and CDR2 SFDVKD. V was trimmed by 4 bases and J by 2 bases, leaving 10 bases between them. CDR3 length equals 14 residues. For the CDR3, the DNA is TGTGCCACCAGTGACCTGGACAGAAACTATGGCTACACCTTC. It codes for CATSDLDRNYGYTF.